This TCR beta chain was sequenced in a study of CD4 T cell repertoires in COVID-19 (dated by TCRdb to the early 2020s). About the investigation overall: To analyze cross-reactivity, CFSE-low cells were expanded with IL-2 for 10 days and then labeled again and restimulated with spike proteins from other coronaviruses. TCR Vbeta repertoire analysis of SARS-CoV-2-reactive T cells was conducted at the subset level in three recovered individuals. Naturally processed CD4+ T cell responses to SARS-CoV-2 spike and nucleoprotein were characterized in COVID-19-recovered individuals, and clonal composition was assessed by TCR Vbeta sequencing.

Uncultured memory T cell samples were subjected to sequencing directly after ex vivo isolation. CD4+ total memory, central memory, effector memory and circulating T follicular helper cells were isolated from peripheral blood mononuclear cells. On this clone: It lacks a known antigen. No base quality values were provided; no much bigger clone lies one nucleotide off.

Overall study outcomes, separate from this receptor: Between roughly 6.5 and 27% of SARS-CoV-2 clonotypes were also detected in SARS-CoV and/or HKU1 spike-stimulated secondary cultures, consistent with cross-reactivity. Several of the most expanded SARS-CoV-2-reactive clonotypes were present in two or all three memory subsets, which suggests intraclonal diversification.

Libraries were prepared through the immunoSEQ multiplex PCR assay. The authors' analysis ran thus. To quantify how much the repertoires of different subsets overlapped, the Chao-Jaccard similarity index was used along with counts of shared clonotypes. Sourced from immuneACCESS, this table was stored by TCRdb with only in-frame sequences that have V and J called. A share of the clones is absent; for the studies checked, an unresolved V gene accounts for under half, and the remainder has no known explanation. From that table come the V and J calls and clone size; the DNA was used to work out D and trimming. The sample table shows 20,000 to 30,000 clones, and 85% to 95% are seen once. The ten largest clones capture 0.66% of the sample. For CDR1 and CDR2, the germline V gene (reference sequence) lists MNHEY and SMNVEV. The CDR3 measures 16 amino acids from cysteine to phenylalanine. This entry keeps only the CDR3 DNA: 48 bases, framed from base 1. V is cut back by 5 bases and J by 2 bases, with 10 bases in the junction unmatched.

This receptor was taken from a human donor who had COVID-19. The chain couples TRBV27 to TRBJ2-7, with 9 middle bases fitting TRBD2. The sequenced sample was circulating follicular helper CD4+ T cells (cTfh) from blood, obtained before the COVID-19 pandemic. The cell subset or site label here, explained by the study, means: circulating T follicular helper cells. CDR3 protein: CASSPSGLAITYEQYF. The nucleotide sequence is given as TGTGCCAGCAGTCCTTCAGGACTAGCGATTACCTACGAGCAGTACTTC.